One and the same sample provided the 16 T cell receptor beta chains below, sequenced in a study of blood T cells in healthy people across ages. Sample-barcoded 5' priming and a J-beta primer mix drove a second PCR of about 6 to 12 cycles. TCRdb reprocessed the 5' RACE reads with MiXCR, giving one entry per CDR3 protein. Of fewer than 800,000 distinct CDR3 sequences in the sample, over 45% were seen once. Sequences were obtained from blood. All receptors derive from a woman aged 60-75 years in good health.

This clonotype came up a few times. This chain links TRBV7-9 with TRBJ1-4; D is undetermined. The CDR3 totals 13 residues. From germline, CDR1 is SEHNR and CDR2 FQNEAQ (reference sequence). V was shortened by 8 bases and J by 2 bases, with 9 bases between the two germline ends. CDR3 nucleotide sequence: TGTGCCAGCTCAAAAGAGACTAATGAAAAACTGTTTTTT. Protein product: CASSKETNEKLFF. The variable domain in full, with the rest retrieved from reference TRBV7-9 and TRBJ1-4, is DTGVSQNPRHKITKRGQNVTFRCDPISEHNRLYWYRQTLGQGPEFLTYFQNEAQLEKSRLLSDRFSAERPKGSFSTLEIQRTEQGDSAMYLCASSKETNEKLFFGSGTQLSVL.

V is TRBV7-2 and J is TRBJ2-4, with a tentative D call TRBD2 (6 bases). The CDR3 consists of 16 residues. The germline V and J ends were trimmed by 5 bases and 9 bases, with 23 bases remaining between them. From germline, CDR1 is SGHTA and CDR2 FQGNSA. The CDR3 region is CASSPRKTTGVGIQYF. For the CDR3, the DNA is TGTGCCAGCAGCCCCAGAAAAACGACGGGAGTTGGCATTCAGTACTTC.

This chain uses TRBV6-6 with TRBJ2-7; 8 bases map to TRBD1. Germline-derived CDR1 and CDR2 are MNHNY and SVGAGI (reference sequence). The V and J ends lost 7 bases and 4 bases, in that order; junction bases with no gene match: 6. CDR3 length: 13 residues. CDR3 nucleotide sequence: TGTGCCAGCACTAACGGACAGGGATACGAGCAGTACTTC. It encodes CASTNGQGYEQYF.

This chain joins TRBV11-1 and TRBJ2-3, with a tentative D call TRBD2 (6 bases). The CDR3 covers 14 residues. CDR1 and CDR2 from the germline V gene are SGHAT and FQDESV (reference sequence). V dropped 1 base and J dropped 4 bases, with 9 bases sitting between them. In DNA form, the CDR3 reads TGTGCCAGCAGCTTAGACGGGAGCGCAGATACGCAGTATTTT. Protein sequence: CASSLDGSADTQYF.

This clonotype occurred a few times. The gene calls are TRBV10-3 and TRBJ2-5, with D perhaps given as TRBD1 or TRBD2 (7 bases each). Trimming pared 8 bases from V and 11 bases from J, leaving 24 bases between. Germline lookup yields CDR1 ENHRY and CDR2 SYGVKD. The CDR3 totals 14 residues. The DNA of the CDR3 is TGTGCCATCCCCTCTAGCGGAGGGGGCAATGAGCAGTACTTC. It encodes CAIPSSGGGNEQYF.

This chain uses TRBV7-3 with TRBJ2-1; D is undetermined. Germline V gives CDR1 SGHTA, CDR2 FQGTGA. The CDR3 totals 13 residues. V lost 3 bases to trimming and J lost 5 bases, with 8 bases between them. CDR3 in DNA: TGTGCCAGCAGCTTGGAGATACACAATGAGCAGTTCTTC. Protein product: CASSLEIHNEQFF.

This chain links TRBV4-2 with TRBJ2-5; 8 bases line up with TRBD1. The trim removed 2 bases at V and 2 bases at J, leaving 4 bases unmatched. CDR1 and CDR2 from the germline V gene are LGHNA and YNFKEQ. CDR3 length: 15 amino acids. CDR3 loop: CASSQPGQGQETQYF. The CDR3 DNA follows: TGTGCCAGCAGCCAACCTGGACAGGGACAAGAGACCCAGTACTTC.

For the CDR3, the DNA is TGTGCCAGCAGCCGTTTAGGGACAGGGTCGTCCATTCAGTACTTC. Translated, it gives CASSRLGTGSSIQYF. The chain recombines TRBV11-2 with TRBJ2-4; 9 positions match TRBD1. In germline, CDR1 is SGHAT, CDR2 FQNNGV. V trimming: 5 bases; J trimming: 9 bases; junction bases outside the gene matches: 11. The CDR3 runs 15 residues.

This clonotype appeared a few times. The chain has TRBV6-6 and TRBJ1-4, with D possibly TRBD1 on 6 matching bases. This CDR3 contains 14 residues. V was shortened by 6 bases and J by 4 bases, with 12 bases between the two germline ends. Germline V CDR1 and CDR2: MNHNY, SVGAGI (reference sequence). The CDR3 coding sequence is TGTGCCAGCAGGTTGACAGGTCGTAATGAAAAACTGTTTTTT. Protein sequence: CASRLTGRNEKLFF.

V is TRBV7-9 and J is TRBJ1-1; D may be TRBD1 (6 bases). The CDR3 has 15 residues. Germline lookup yields CDR1 SEHNR and CDR2 FQNEAQ (reference sequence). V shed 1 base and J shed 5 bases, with 14 bases lying between them. CDR3 nucleotides: TGTGCCAGCAGCTTAGGGGGGGGGCACTTGACTGAAGCTTTCTTT. It specifies CASSLGGGHLTEAFF.

This clonotype was counted only a few times. The genes are TRBV28 and TRBJ2-7; a weak D match, TRBD1 (6 bases). CDR3 size: 12 residues. The V and J ends lost 7 bases and 3 bases respectively, with 10 bases between them. Germline V gene lookup returns CDR1 MDHEN and CDR2 SYDVKM. As DNA, the CDR3 is TGTGCCAGCAATGGGGGCAACTACGAGCAGTACTTC. This codes for CASNGGNYEQYF.

This clonotype appeared many times. The chain carries TRBV4-2 and TRBJ2-7, with 8 bases aligning to TRBD1. Germline V gives CDR1 LGHNA, CDR2 YNFKEQ. This CDR3 is 14 amino acids long. Trimming cost V 1 base and J 3 bases; bases outside gene matches: 2. In DNA, the CDR3 is TGTGCCAGCAGCCAAGCGGACAGGGACTACGAGCAGTACTTC. Translation: CASSQADRDYEQYF.

The rearrangement links TRBV5-1 to TRBJ2-7; D is uncertain. The CDR3 has 13 residues. V lost 0 bases and J lost 6, with 10 bases in between. Germline V CDR1 and CDR2: SGHRS, YFSETQ. The CDR3 DNA reads as TGCGCCAGCAGCTTGGCGTCGCCACGCGAGCAGTACTTC. Protein: CASSLASPREQYF.

In this sample, this clonotype turned up a few times. The rearrangement joins TRBV20-1 to TRBJ2-7; 10 nucleotides align to TRBD2. The CDR3 is 13 residues long. Germline CDR1 DFQATT, CDR2 SNEGSKA (reference sequence). Germline trimming cut 1 base from V and 6 bases from J; bases unmatched to any gene: 3. The CDR3: CSARGAGGREQYF. In nucleotides, the CDR3 is TGCAGTGCTAGAGGAGCGGGAGGGCGCGAGCAGTACTTC.

The gene calls are TRBV12-3 or TRBV12-4 and TRBJ2-7; 9 bases line up with TRBD2. This CDR3 region has 14 residues. V trimming: 6 bases; J trimming: 3 bases; junction bases outside the gene matches: 6. The chain's CDR3 is CASSRLAVNYEQYF. The CDR3 nucleotides are TGTGCCAGCAGCCGACTAGCGGTCAACTACGAGCAGTACTTC.

The table lists this clonotype with a few counts. The chain couples TRBV5-1 to TRBJ1-2; D is perhaps TRBD1 (5 bases). The CDR3 is made up of 13 amino acids. Germline CDR1 reads SGHRS; CDR2 reads YFSETQ. V was cut by 3 bases and J by 6 bases, with 12 bases left in between. The CDR3 reads CASSSGGVDGYTF. The CDR3 coding sequence is TGCGCCAGCAGCTCGGGGGGGGTAGATGGCTACACCTTC.